In this sample, the clone carrying this T cell receptor (beta chain) turned up a few times. Its target is unknown. This entry is derived from a study of T-cell memory formation after mild COVID-19. Trimming removed 6 bases at V and 8 bases at J, with 17 bases between. Germline assignment: CDR1 MNHEY and CDR2 SVGEGT. This CDR3 has 14 residues. Overall study results and limits: CD4/CD8 balance characterized clones contracting day 15 to 85, and CD4+ skew characterized later expanders.

One entry per CDR3 protein results from TCRdb running MiXCR on the 5' RACE reads. Of around 300,000 distinct CDR3 sequences in the sample, 8% to 10% are singletons; the top ten hold 22%. The source is a man younger than 35 who had mild COVID-19 (a few samples of this study predate the infection). Cell type and time point are not known. The chain links TRBV6-2 or TRBV6-3 to TRBJ2-1; possibly TRBD1 for D (6 bases). Source material: PBMCs or a T cell subset sorted from them (not recorded which). The CDR3 DNA sequence: TGTGCCAGCAGCCCTCTCCAAACAGGGTATGAGCAGTTCTTC. This gives the protein CASSPLQTGYEQFF.